Below are 29 T cell receptor beta chains sequenced from a single sample in a study of blood T cell repertoires in COVID-19. Profiling relied on immunoSEQ multiplex PCR, and the TCRdb table lists in-frame clones only, not all of them. The table includes 110,000 to 150,000 clones, roughly 78% detected once. Material: PBMCs or T cells enriched from blood (not recorded which). All receptors come from a woman aged 45-65 years who had recovered from COVID-19.

The chain is built from TRBV27 and TRBJ2-1; the match to TRBD2 covers 9 bases. The CDR3 spans 21 residues. Germline values: CDR1 MNHEY, CDR2 SMNVEV (reference sequence). V lost 6 bases to trimming and J lost 4 bases; unmatched junction nucleotides: 25. CDR3 sequence reads: CASSKKLAGLSRTSAYNEQFF. The CDR3 nucleotides read TGTGCCAGCAGCAAAAAACTAGCGGGCCTTTCGAGGACAAGCGCTTACAATGAGCAGTTCTTC.

The chain is built from TRBV6-5 and TRBJ1-5; tentative D call: TRBD1 (6 bases). This CDR3 region has 14 residues. V lost 7 bases and J 3 bases, leaving 13 bases between the germline ends. The V gene's germline CDR1 is MNHEY and CDR2 SVGAGI. DNA for the CDR3: TGTGCCAGCAAACCCGACAGGAACAATCAGCCCCAGCATTTT. It specifies CASKPDRNNQPQHF.

This clone was picked up a small number of times. J is TRBJ2-5 and V is TRBV18, with TRBD1 matching 7 bases. Germline CDR1 and CDR2: KGHSH and LQKENI. CDR3 size: 14 residues. V gave up 3 bases and J gave up 4 bases; unmatched junction bases: 5. CDR3 amino acids: CASSPGQSSETQYF. CDR3 bases: TGTGCCAGCTCACCGGGACAGAGTTCAGAGACCCAGTACTTC.

The chain links TRBV6-1 to TRBJ1-1, with 10 bases fitting TRBD1. The CDR3 consists of 16 residues. Germline-derived CDR1 and CDR2 are MNHNS and SASEGT. V shed 3 bases, J shed 5 bases, and the junction held 9 bases outside the gene matches. CDR3 region: CASSEGQGYQGTEAFF. The CDR3 DNA follows: TGTGCCAGCAGTGAGGGACAGGGGTACCAGGGAACTGAAGCTTTCTTT.

In nucleotides, the CDR3 is TGTGCCAGCCTCGGCGAGACAGGTAGCACAGATACGCAGTATTTT. Amino acids: CASLGETGSTDTQYF. This chain uses TRBV28 with TRBJ2-3, with a tentative D call TRBD1 (6 bases). Trimming stripped 8 bases from V and 0 bases from J, with 15 bases between. This CDR3 spans 15 amino acids. CDR1 is MDHEN, CDR2 SYDVKM, per germline.

The V gene is TRBV7-9, the J gene TRBJ1-2; the match to TRBD1 covers 8 bases. The CDR3 spans 13 residues. Germline-derived CDR1 and CDR2 are SEHNR and FQNEAQ (reference sequence). V shed 6 bases, J shed 4 bases, and the junction held 4 bases outside the gene matches. The CDR3 loop reads CASSQGQGYGYTF. The CDR3, as DNA: TGTGCCAGCAGTCAAGGACAGGGCTATGGCTACACCTTC.

The V and J genes are TRBV4-1 and TRBJ1-1; D is perhaps TRBD1 (5 bases). This CDR3 is built from 15 residues. CDR1 MGHRA and CDR2 YSYEKL come from the germline V gene. V lost 3 bases and J lost 3, with 14 bases in between. CDR3 region: CASSHYRGDDTEAFF. Here the CDR3 DNA reads TGCGCCAGCAGCCATTACCGGGGGGACGACACTGAAGCTTTCTTT.

The chain carries TRBV5-1 and TRBJ1-5, with D possibly being TRBD1 (6 bases). V lost 3 bases and J lost 8, with 12 bases in between. Germline CDR1 SGHRS, CDR2 YFSETQ. CDR3 size: 13 residues. CDR3 residues: CASSYRVAKPQHF. CDR3 DNA: TGCGCCAGCAGCTACAGGGTAGCGAAGCCCCAGCATTTT.

The chain combines TRBV4-1 with TRBJ2-1; perhaps TRBD2 as D (6 bases). V was clipped by 2 bases and J by 3 bases, with 11 bases between them. This CDR3 is 15 amino acids long. Germline-derived CDR1 and CDR2 are MGHRA and YSYEKL. The chain's CDR3 is CASSQQAGLYNEQFF. DNA for the CDR3: TGCGCCAGCAGCCAACAAGCGGGCCTCTACAATGAGCAGTTCTTC.

This chain uses TRBV7-2 with TRBJ1-6, with unresolved D. Trimming took 6 bases from V and 7 from J, leaving 10 bases between them. CDR3 size: 13 residues. The germline V gene has CDR1 SGHTA and CDR2 FQGNSA. CDR3 residues: CASRVPGNSPLHF. The CDR3 nucleotides read TGTGCCAGCAGGGTACCGGGAAATTCACCCCTCCACTTT.

CDR3 amino acids: CASSLAGRGYTF. CDR3 DNA sequence: TGTGCCAGCAGCTTAGCAGGGCGAGGCTACACCTTC. The V and J genes are TRBV13 and TRBJ1-2, with a possible D match to TRBD1 (5 bases). The CDR3 spans 12 residues. V was shortened by 1 base and J by 8 bases, with 8 bases between the two germline ends. Germline V gene sequence: CDR1 PRHDT, CDR2 FYEKMQ (reference sequence).

The rearrangement joins TRBV5-1 to TRBJ1-5; D uncertain. V shed 0 bases and J shed 5 bases, with 18 bases lying between them. This CDR3 is 17 amino acids long. Germline-derived CDR1 and CDR2 are SGHRS and YFSETQ. The CDR3 loop reads CASSLGPADSGYQPQHF. DNA for the CDR3: TGCGCCAGCAGCTTGGGCCCCGCAGATAGCGGGTATCAGCCCCAGCATTTT.

This chain joins TRBV5-1 and TRBJ2-7; D unclear. The CDR3 length is 15 residues. V lost 4 bases and J lost 5, with 19 bases in between. Per the germline V gene, CDR1 is SGHRS and CDR2 is YFSETQ. The CDR3 coding sequence is TGCGCCAGCAGCCCCTACAGCTCCTTATCCGACGAGCAGTACTTC. Its protein product is CASSPYSSLSDEQYF.

This chain uses TRBV19 with TRBJ2-1; D unclear. Trimming cost V 3 bases and J 3 bases, with 6 bases left between them. The CDR3 has 13 amino acids. Germline V lookup: CDR1 LNHDA, CDR2 SQIVND (reference sequence). The CDR3 reads CASSMAVYNEQFF. The CDR3 bases are TGTGCCAGTAGTATGGCAGTCTACAATGAGCAGTTCTTC.

V usage is TRBV2 and J usage is TRBJ1-4, with D possibly TRBD1 on 6 matching bases. This CDR3 spans 14 amino acids. V was clipped by 7 bases and J by 8 bases, with 17 bases between them. CDR1 is SNHLY, CDR2 FYNNEI, per germline. CDR3 DNA sequence: TGTGCCAGCAATGGGGGCCAGGGTCGAGAAAAACTGTTTTTT. Amino acid sequence: CASNGGQGREKLFF. Complete variable domain (other parts from reference TRBV2 and TRBJ1-4): EPEVTQTPSHQVTQMGQEVILRCVPISNHLYFYWYRQILGQKVEFLVSFYNNEISEKSEIFDDQFSVERPDGSNFTLKIRSTKLEDSAMYFCASNGGQGREKLFFGSGTQLSVL.

This clone was observed a handful of times. This chain links TRBV7-6 with TRBJ2-3; tentative D call: TRBD2 (6 bases). V shed 5 bases and J shed 7 bases, with 10 bases lying between them. The CDR3 consists of 12 residues. Per the germline V gene, CDR1 is SGHVS and CDR2 is FNYEAQ. The CDR3 here is CASSPSGHTQYF. In nucleotides, the CDR3 is TGTGCCAGCAGCCCGAGCGGGCATACGCAGTATTTT.

This clone has only a few counts. The chain recombines TRBV4-1 with TRBJ1-1; 7 positions agree with TRBD1. Germline CDR1 is MGHRA and CDR2 is YSYEKL. There are 14 residues in the CDR3. V shed 4 bases, J shed 4 bases, and the junction held 6 bases outside the gene matches. The chain's CDR3 is CASSPGQVSTEAFF. CDR3 nucleotide sequence: TGCGCCAGCAGCCCTGGACAGGTATCCACTGAAGCTTTCTTT.

V is TRBV19 and J is TRBJ1-5; D remains ambiguous. Germline V gene data show CDR1 as LNHDA and CDR2 as SQIVND (reference sequence). V was cut by 3 bases and J by 1 base, with 10 bases left in between. The CDR3 runs 15 residues. DNA of the CDR3: TGTGCCAGTAGTATGACGGGGAGGAGCAATCAGCCCCAGCATTTT. Translated: CASSMTGRSNQPQHF.

The rearrangement joins TRBV18 to TRBJ2-5; 7 bases are shared with TRBD1. Germline V gives CDR1 KGHSH, CDR2 LQKENI. V dropped 2 bases and J dropped 5; count of bases not matched to a gene: 2. The CDR3 runs to 13 residues. The CDR3 DNA reads TGTGCCAGCTCACCAGACAGGGATGAGACCCAGTACTTC. Residues: CASSPDRDETQYF.

This clone was detected a few times. This rearrangement joins TRBV19 to TRBJ1-4; D is ambiguous. V dropped 7 bases and J dropped 2 bases, with 8 bases sitting between them. CDR1 is LNHDA, CDR2 SQIVND, per germline (reference sequence). The CDR3 totals 13 residues. The CDR3: CASTPETNEKLFF. The CDR3 nucleotides are TGTGCCAGTACCCCCGAGACTAATGAAAAACTGTTTTTT.

The chain recombines TRBV18 with TRBJ1-2; the D is unclear. This CDR3 is built from 13 residues. Trimming shortened V by 3 bases and J by 3 bases, and 8 bases separated the two germline ends. The germline gives CDR1 KGHSH, CDR2 LQKENI. The CDR3 region has the DNA TGTGCCAGCTCACCTTCGGTTGACTATGGCTACACCTTC. This translates into CASSPSVDYGYTF.

The rearrangement links TRBV12-3 or TRBV12-4 to TRBJ1-3; D possibly corresponds to TRBD1 (5 bases). The V end was cut by 5 bases, the J end by 10 bases, with 6 bases between. CDR3 size: 10 residues. In DNA, the CDR3 is TGTGCCAGCAGTCAGGGTACCATATATTTT. It specifies CASSQGTIYF.

This clone appeared a single time. The rearrangement uses TRBV7-3 and TRBJ2-1; 7 positions agree with TRBD2. In germline, CDR1 is SGHTA, CDR2 FQGTGA. The CDR3 is made up of 15 amino acids. Trimming cost V 3 bases and J 1 base; bases outside gene matches: 3. The DNA of the CDR3 is TGTGCCAGCAGCTTCGGCGGGGGATCCTACAATGAGCAGTTCTTC. Protein: CASSFGGGSYNEQFF.

The chain employs TRBV9 and TRBJ2-2; D remains unclear. The CDR3 covers 15 residues. The germline V and J ends were trimmed by 6 bases and 1 base, with 13 bases remaining between them. Germline values: CDR1 SGDLS, CDR2 YYNGEE. CDR3 DNA sequence: TGTGCCAGCACCAACCTTTTCGGGAACACCGGGGAGCTGTTTTTT. Protein: CASTNLFGNTGELFF.

This clone was seen only once. J is TRBJ1-6 and V is TRBV5-4; D is unresolved. Germline CDR1 and CDR2: SGHNT and YYREEE (reference sequence). The V end lost 4 bases, the J end lost 11 bases, and 13 bases lay between the germline ends. CDR3 length: 13 amino acids. The CDR3 is CASSLADFAPLHF. The CDR3 bases are TGTGCCAGCAGCCTGGCAGATTTCGCACCCCTCCACTTT.

This clone appeared a few times. The chain carries TRBV7-9 and TRBJ1-2, with 8 bases aligning to TRBD1. Germline CDR1 and CDR2: SEHNR and FQNEAQ (reference sequence). Losses at the gene ends were 5 bases for V and 8 bases for J; bases not matched to a gene: 7. CDR3 length equals 13 residues. CDR3 loop: CASSPRTGLGYTF. In DNA, the CDR3 is TGTGCCAGCAGCCCTAGGACAGGGCTCGGCTACACCTTC.

This chain joins TRBV12-3 or TRBV12-4 and TRBJ2-6, with D possibly matching TRBD1 (5 bases). There are 13 residues in the CDR3. Trimming took off 9 bases at V and 1 base at J, with 7 bases between the two ends. The CDR3 is CASQGSGANVLTF. The DNA of the CDR3 is TGTGCCAGTCAGGGTTCTGGGGCCAACGTCCTGACTTTC.

By share of the sample, this clone is medium-sized. The chain couples TRBV6-1 to TRBJ2-2; 10 bases are shared with TRBD2. The trim removed 3 bases at V and 5 bases at J, leaving 3 bases unmatched. This CDR3 has 15 residues. Germline values: CDR1 MNHNS, CDR2 SASEGT. The CDR3 sequence: CASSDSGGATGELFF. Written as DNA, the CDR3 is TGTGCCAGCAGTGACAGCGGGGGGGCAACCGGGGAGCTGTTTTTT.

The chain joins TRBV28 to TRBJ1-4; D may be TRBD1 (5 bases). The CDR3 contains 12 residues. Germline V gives CDR1 MDHEN, CDR2 SYDVKM. The V and J ends lost 6 bases and 11 bases respectively, with 13 bases between them. The DNA of the CDR3 is TGTGCCAGCAGGCCACCGGGACTGAAACTGTTTTTT. Its protein is CASRPPGLKLFF.